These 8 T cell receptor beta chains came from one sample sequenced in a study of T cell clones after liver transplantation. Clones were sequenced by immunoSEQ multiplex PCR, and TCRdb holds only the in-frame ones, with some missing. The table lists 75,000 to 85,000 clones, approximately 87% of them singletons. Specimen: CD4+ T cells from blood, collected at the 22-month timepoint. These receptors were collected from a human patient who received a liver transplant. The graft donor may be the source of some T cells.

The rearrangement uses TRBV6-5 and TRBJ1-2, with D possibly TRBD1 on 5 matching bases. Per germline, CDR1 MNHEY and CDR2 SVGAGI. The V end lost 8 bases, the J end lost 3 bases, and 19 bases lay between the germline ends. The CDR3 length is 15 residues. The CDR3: CASLRDRTSYYGYTF. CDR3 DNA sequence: TGTGCCAGCCTCAGGGACCGAACATCCTACTATGGCTACACCTTC.

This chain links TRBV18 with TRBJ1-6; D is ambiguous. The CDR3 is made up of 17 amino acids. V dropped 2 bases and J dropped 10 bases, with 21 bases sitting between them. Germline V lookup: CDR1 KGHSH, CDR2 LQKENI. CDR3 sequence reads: CASSPLGRTGSNSPLHF. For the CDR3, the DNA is TGTGCCAGCTCACCATTAGGACGGACGGGGTCTAACTCACCCCTCCACTTT.

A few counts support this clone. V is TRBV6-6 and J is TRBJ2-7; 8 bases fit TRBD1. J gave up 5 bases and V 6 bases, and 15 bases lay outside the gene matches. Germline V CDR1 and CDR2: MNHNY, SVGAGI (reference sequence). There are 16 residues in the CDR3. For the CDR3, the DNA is TGTGCCAGCAGAACAACCGTAGACAGGGGCGGCCACGAGCAGTACTTC. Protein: CASRTTVDRGGHEQYF.

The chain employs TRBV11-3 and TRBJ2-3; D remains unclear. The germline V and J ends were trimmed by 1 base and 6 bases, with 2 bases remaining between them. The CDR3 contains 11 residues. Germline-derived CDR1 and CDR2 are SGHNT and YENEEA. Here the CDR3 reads CASSLGDTQYF. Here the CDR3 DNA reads TGTGCCAGCAGCTTAGGGGATACGCAGTATTTT.

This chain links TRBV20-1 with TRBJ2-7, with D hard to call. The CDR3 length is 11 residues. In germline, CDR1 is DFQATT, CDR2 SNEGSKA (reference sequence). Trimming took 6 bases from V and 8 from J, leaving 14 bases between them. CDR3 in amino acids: CSATKGRQQYF. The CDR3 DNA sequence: TGCAGTGCAACTAAGGGCAGGCAGCAGTACTTC.

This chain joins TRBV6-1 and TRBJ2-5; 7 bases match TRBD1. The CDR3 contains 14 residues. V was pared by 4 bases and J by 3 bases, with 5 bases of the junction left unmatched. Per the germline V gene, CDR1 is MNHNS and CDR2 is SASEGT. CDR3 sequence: CASSGSGQKETQYF. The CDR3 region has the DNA TGTGCCAGCAGTGGGTCGGGACAGAAAGAGACCCAGTACTTC.

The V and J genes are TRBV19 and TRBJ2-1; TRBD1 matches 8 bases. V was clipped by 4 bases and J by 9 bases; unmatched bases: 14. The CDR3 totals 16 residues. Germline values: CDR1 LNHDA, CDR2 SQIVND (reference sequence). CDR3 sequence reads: CASSSEQGEYKIEQFF. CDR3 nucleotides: TGTGCCAGTAGTAGCGAACAGGGGGAGTATAAGATTGAGCAGTTCTTC. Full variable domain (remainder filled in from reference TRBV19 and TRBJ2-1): DGGITQSPKYLFRKEGQNVTLSCEQNLNHDAMYWYRQDPGQGLRLIYYSQIVNDFQKGDIAEGYSVSREKKESFPLTVTSAQKNPTAFYLCASSSEQGEYKIEQFFGPGTRLTVL.

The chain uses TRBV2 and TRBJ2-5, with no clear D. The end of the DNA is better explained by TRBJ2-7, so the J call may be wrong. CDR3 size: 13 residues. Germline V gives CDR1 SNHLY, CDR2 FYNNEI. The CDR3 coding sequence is TGTGCCAGCACGAACGTACCCTCCTACGAGCAGTACTTC. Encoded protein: CASTNVPSYEQYF.